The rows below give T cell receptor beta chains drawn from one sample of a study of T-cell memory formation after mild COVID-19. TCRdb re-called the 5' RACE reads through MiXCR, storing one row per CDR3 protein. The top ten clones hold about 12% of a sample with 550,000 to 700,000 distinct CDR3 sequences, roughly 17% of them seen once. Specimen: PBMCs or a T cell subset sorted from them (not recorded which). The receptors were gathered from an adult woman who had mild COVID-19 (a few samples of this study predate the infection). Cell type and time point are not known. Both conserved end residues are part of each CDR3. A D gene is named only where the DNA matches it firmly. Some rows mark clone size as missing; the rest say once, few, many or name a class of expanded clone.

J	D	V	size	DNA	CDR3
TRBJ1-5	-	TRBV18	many	TGTGCCAGCTCACCACAGGGTACGATGCAGCCCCAGCATTTT	CASSPQGTMQPQHF
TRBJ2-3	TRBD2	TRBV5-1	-	TGCGCCAGCAACGCGGGGGGCGGGGATACGCAGTATTTT	CASNAGGGDTQYF
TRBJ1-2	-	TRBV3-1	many	TGTGCCAGCAGCTCAGGCGATGGCTACACCTTC	CASSSGDGYTF
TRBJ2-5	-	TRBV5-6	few	TGTGCCAGCAGCATTGGTCGAGGGCGACAGACCCAGTACTTC	CASSIGRGRQTQYF
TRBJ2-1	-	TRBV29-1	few	TGCAGCGTTCGGGGAGACCATAACAATGAGCAGTTCTTC	CSVRGDHNNEQFF
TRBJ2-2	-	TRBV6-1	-	TGTGCCAGCAGGGGGTCGTCGGCGCGGCTCGGGGAGCTGTTTTTT	CASRGSSARLGELFF
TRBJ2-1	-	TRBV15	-	TGTGCCACCAGCAGGAGGACAGTAGACAACAATGAGCAGTTCTTC	CATSRRTVDNNEQFF
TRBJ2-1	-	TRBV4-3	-	TGCGCCAGCAGCCAAGTTTGGGCCGGTAACAATGAGCAGTTCTTC	CASSQVWAGNNEQFF
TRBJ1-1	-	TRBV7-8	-	TGTGCCAGCAGCGTGACAGAGGCGAACACTGAAGCTTTCTTT	CASSVTEANTEAFF
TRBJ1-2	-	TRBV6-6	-	TGTGCCAGCAGTTACTCCTCAGGGGATGGCTATGGCTACACCTTC	CASSYSSGDGYGYTF
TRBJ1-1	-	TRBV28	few	TGTGCCAGCAGTGTTCTGCACCAGGAAGCTTTCTTT	CASSVLHQEAFF
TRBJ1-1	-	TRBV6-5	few	TGTGCCAGCACCTCAAGGAGGGGTAGTGAAGCTTTCTTT	CASTSRRGSEAFF
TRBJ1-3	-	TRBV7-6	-	TGTGCCAGCAGCCCTCACCCCAGGGATCCTGGAAACACCATATATTTT	CASSPHPRDPGNTIYF
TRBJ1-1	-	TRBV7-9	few	TGTGCCAGCAGCCCACTTGGTCCGGCAAACACTGAAGCTTTCTTT	CASSPLGPANTEAFF
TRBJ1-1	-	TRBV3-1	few	TGTGCCAGCAGCCTAGGGGTTGACACTGAAGCTTTCTTT	CASSLGVDTEAFF
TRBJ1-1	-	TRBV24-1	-	TGTGCCACCAGTGACCCCGGCACTGAAGCTTTCTTT	CATSDPGTEAFF
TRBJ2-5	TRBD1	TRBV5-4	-	TGTGCCAGCAGCTGGGGGACAGGGAGGAAGGAGACCCAGTACTTC	CASSWGTGRKETQYF
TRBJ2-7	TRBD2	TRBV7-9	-	TGTGCCAGCAGCTTAGGGACTAGCGGGTTTATTTACGAGCAGTACTTC	CASSLGTSGFIYEQYF
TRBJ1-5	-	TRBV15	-	TGTGCCACCAGCAGGAGGGACTTGAATCAGCCCCAGCATTTT	CATSRRDLNQPQHF
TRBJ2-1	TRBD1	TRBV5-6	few	TGTGCCAGCAGCTTGGTGGGGACAGGGCGAAGGGGTGAGCAGTTCTTC	CASSLVGTGRRGEQFF
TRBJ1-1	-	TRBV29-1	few	TGCAGCGTTTTCCCGCCTGGGCTAGGGCCCACTGAAGCTTTCTTT	CSVFPPGLGPTEAFF
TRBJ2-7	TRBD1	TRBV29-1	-	TGCAGCGTAGCACAGGGGCCCTACGAGCAGTACTTC	CSVAQGPYEQYF
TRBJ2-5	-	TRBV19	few	TGTGCCAGTAGTATGGGGTCGGAGACCCAGTACTTC	CASSMGSETQYF
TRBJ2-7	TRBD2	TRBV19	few	TGTGCCAGTAGCGCTCCGGGACTAGCGGGATACGAGCAGTACTTC	CASSAPGLAGYEQYF
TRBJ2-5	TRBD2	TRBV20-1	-	TGCAGTGCACCGCTAGCGGGGGAGACCCAGTACTTC	CSAPLAGETQYF
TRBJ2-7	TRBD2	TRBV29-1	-	TGCAGCGCCGGGACTAGCCCCTACGAGCAGTACTTC	CSAGTSPYEQYF
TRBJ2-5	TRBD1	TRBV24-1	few	TGTGCCACCAGCCCAGGACAGGGACCCCAAGAGACCCAGTACTTC	CATSPGQGPQETQYF
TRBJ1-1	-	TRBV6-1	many	TGTGCCAGCAGGGACCACACTGAAGCTTTCTTT	CASRDHTEAFF
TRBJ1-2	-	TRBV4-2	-	TGTGCCAGCAGCCAAGATGTAGTCACCCGTCAGGACTACACCTTC	CASSQDVVTRQDYTF
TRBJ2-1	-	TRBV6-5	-	TGTGCCAGCAGTTACTGGGACGGGGGTGAGCAGTTCTTC	CASSYWDGGEQFF
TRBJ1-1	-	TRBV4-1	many	TGCGCCAGCAGCCAAGAATGGTCGTGGAGGAACACTGAAGCTTTCTTT	CASSQEWSWRNTEAFF
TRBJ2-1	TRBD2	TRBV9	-	TGTGCCAGCAGCTTTAGAGTTAGCGGGGGTCCAAACAATGAGCAGTTCTTC	CASSFRVSGGPNNEQFF
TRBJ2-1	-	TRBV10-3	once	TGTGCCATCAGTGGCCCGTGGGGACATCCCCAGTACAATGAGCAGTTCTTC	CAISGPWGHPQYNEQFF
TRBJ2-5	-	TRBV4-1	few	TGCGCCAGCAGCCAAGATAGGTACGGGTCGCTTTTGGAGACCCAGTACTTC	CASSQDRYGSLLETQYF
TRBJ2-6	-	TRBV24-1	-	TGTGCCACCACCCCGAGGGAGGGGGTCCCTGGGGCCAACGTCCTGACTTTC	CATTPREGVPGANVLTF